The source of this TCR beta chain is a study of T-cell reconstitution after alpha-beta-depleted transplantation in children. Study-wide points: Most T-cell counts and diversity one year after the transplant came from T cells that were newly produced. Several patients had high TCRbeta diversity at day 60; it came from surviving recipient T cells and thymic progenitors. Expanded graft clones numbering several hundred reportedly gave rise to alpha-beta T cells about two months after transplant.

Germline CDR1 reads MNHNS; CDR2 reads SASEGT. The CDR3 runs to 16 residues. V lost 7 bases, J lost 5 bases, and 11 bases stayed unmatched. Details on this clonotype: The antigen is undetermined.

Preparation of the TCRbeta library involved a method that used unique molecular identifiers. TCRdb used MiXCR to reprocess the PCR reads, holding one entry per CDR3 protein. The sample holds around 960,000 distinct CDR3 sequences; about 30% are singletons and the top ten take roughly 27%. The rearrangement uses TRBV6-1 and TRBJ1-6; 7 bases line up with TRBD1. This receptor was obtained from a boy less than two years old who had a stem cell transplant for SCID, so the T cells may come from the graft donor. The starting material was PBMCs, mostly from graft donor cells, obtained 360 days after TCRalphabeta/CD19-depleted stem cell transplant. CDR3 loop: CASTEKGQRDNSPLHF. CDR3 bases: TGTGCCAGCACAGAAAAGGGACAGCGAGATAATTCACCCCTCCACTTT.